The T cell receptor beta chain described here comes from a study of response to subunit inactivated influenza vaccine (dated by TCRdb to the late 2010s). The study in broad terms: Deep quantitative T cell receptor repertoire profiling was used in the study to track responses to a trivalent subunit inactivated influenza vaccine. Results and caveats for the whole study, not just this receptor: The authors suggested that each seasonal influenza vaccination may recruit only a limited number of new T cells.

This clonotype was counted only a few times. Which antigen it targets is not known. No much larger clone is present one base from it, and per-base qualities are unavailable. The protocol used for the library was RT-PCR. Instrument used: Illumina HiSeq 2500. TCRdb reanalyzed the raw reads on its own, using fastp at Q25 for trimming and MiXCR for clone calling, and kept in-frame beta chains. Every entry covers one CDR3 protein and lists the most common genes and DNA from its rows. The sample has roughly 760,000 distinct CDR3 sequences on record, roughly 20% of them singletons. The ten largest account for roughly 10% of the sample. The clonotype originates from a man aged 45-60 years who received an inactivated influenza vaccine. Donor details come from another sample of the same person, matched by shared clones. The sequences come from PBMCs from blood, collected 5 to 6 days after vaccination.

The CDR3 loop reads CSASWNLNTEAFF. DNA sequence: TGCAGTGCTAGTTGGAATCTGAACACTGAAGCTTTCTTT. The chain was built from TRBV20-1 and TRBJ1-1, with the D segment identity uncertain. CDR3 length: 13 amino acids, cysteine to phenylalanine. Just CDR3 DNA is preserved here, 39 bases in frame from base 1. The germline V gene (reference sequence) provides CDR1 DFQATT and CDR2 SNEGSKA. V loses 3 bases, J loses 0 bases, and the germline ends lie 8 bases apart.